A selection of T cell receptor beta chains follows, all from one sample in a study of cytomegalovirus exposure and HLA in healthy donors. Assay used: immunoSEQ multiplex PCR; TCRdb lists only in-frame clones, some missing. The data show more than 85,000 clones, approximately 95% seen once. The sample was PBMCs. Receptors were obtained from a woman aged 18-35 years in good health and CMV-seronegative. CDR3s include the opening cysteine and the closing phenylalanine or tryptophan. Each record gives: D gene, J gene, V gene, CDR3 protein, CDR3 DNA. D genes are given only for firm matches.

>NA|TRBJ1-2|TRBV29-1
CSAGQESSSDYGYTF
TGCAGCGCGGGACAAGAGAGTTCGTCCGACTATGGCTACACCTTC
>TRBD2|TRBJ2-7|TRBV12-5
CASGLVLAGAYEQYF
TGTGCTAGTGGTTTGGTACTAGCGGGAGCCTACGAGCAGTACTTC
>TRBD2|TRBJ2-7|TRBV19
CASSIVPAGGGSYEQYF
TGTGCCAGTAGTATAGTCCCCGCGGGAGGCGGGTCCTACGAGCAGTACTTC
>NA|TRBJ1-1|TRBV19
CASSSPRRDLNTEAFF
TGTGCCAGTAGTTCACCTCGGAGGGACTTGAACACTGAAGCTTTCTTT
>NA|TRBJ1-5|TRBV11-3
CASSSGEGPQHF
TGTGCCAGCAGCTCTGGGGAGGGGCCCCAGCATTTT
>NA|TRBJ2-2|TRBV11-3
CASSLDSGHGELFF
TGTGCCAGCAGCTTAGACTCGGGACACGGGGAGCTGTTTTTT
>TRBD1|TRBJ2-7|TRBV15
CATSGQSGGNTYEQYF
TGTGCCACCAGCGGACAATCAGGGGGTAATACCTACGAGCAGTACTTC
>NA|TRBJ2-5|TRBV10-3
CATLGEETQYF
TGTGCCACACTGGGAGAAGAGACCCAGTACTTC
>NA|TRBJ1-1|TRBV6-1
CASSPGFF
TGTGCCAGCAGCCCGGGATTCTTT
>NA|TRBJ1-2|TRBV11-2
CASSREGYGYTF
TGTGCCAGCAGCCGGGAGGGCTATGGCTACACCTTC
>NA|TRBJ2-5|TRBV5-4
CASSQQGAAETQYF
TGTGCCAGCAGCCAACAAGGGGCCGCGGAGACCCAGTACTTC
>TRBD2|TRBJ2-7|TRBV9
CASSPRLAGSYEQYF
TGTGCCAGCAGCCCTCGACTAGCGGGATCCTACGAGCAGTACTTC
>NA|TRBJ2-3|TRBV9
CASSPDRDTQYF
TGTGCCAGCAGCCCTGACAGAGATACGCAGTATTTT
>NA|TRBJ1-2|TRBV6-5
CASSYSAGRLDYTF
TGTGCCAGCAGTTACTCGGCGGGGCGTTTGGACTACACCTTC
>NA|TRBJ2-7|TRBV6-1
CASSATSYEQYF
TGTGCCAGCAGTGCAACCAGCTACGAGCAGTACTTC